This TCR beta chain was captured by sequencing in a study of radiotherapy plus CTLA-4 blockade in lung cancer. A note on this clone: Its target is not known.

General study points: Early blood T cell clone changes and increased post-radiation serum interferon-beta were reportedly the strongest response predictors. TCR clones originating in tumors grew in number in blood after radiotherapy plus ipilimumab.

Profiling relied on immunoSEQ multiplex PCR, and the TCRdb table lists in-frame clones only, not all of them. The repertoire includes just over 35,000 clones, approximately 85% of them detected once, and about 6% sits in the top ten. The length of the CDR3 is 14 residues. From germline, CDR1 is SGHDT and CDR2 YYEEEE. Sequenced here: peripheral blood, sampled from a patient treated with radiotherapy plus ipilimumab. The source is a human donor with non-small cell lung cancer who had stable disease on radiotherapy plus ipilimumab. V and J are TRBV5-6 and TRBJ2-5; 9 bases fit TRBD1. The J call may be wrong; the DNA end is better matched by TRBJ2-7. In DNA form, the CDR3 reads TGTGCCAGCAGCCCGGGACAGGGCGCCTACGAGCAGTACTTC. Translation gives CASSPGQGAYEQYF.